Listed below are T cell receptor beta chains from one sample, sequenced in a study of blood T cell repertoires in COVID-19. Method: immunoSEQ multiplex PCR; TCRdb's copy keeps in-frame clones and lacks some. In the table there are about 250,000 clones, about 88% of which are singletons. Material for sequencing was peripheral blood. The receptors were sampled from a woman in her forties who had recovered from COVID-19. Each CDR3 is given with its conserved first and last residue. Fields, in order: V gene, clone size, D gene, J gene, CDR3 DNA, CDR3 protein. A D gene is named only where the DNA matches it firmly. Some rows mark clone size as missing; the rest say once, few, many or name a class of expanded clone.

v_gene: TRBV6-5
abundance: .
d_gene: TRBD1
j_gene: TRBJ1-1
CDR3nt: TGTGCCAGCAGTAACCGGGCAGGGGGGAACACTGAAGCTTTCTTT
CDR3aa: CASSNRAGGNTEAFF

v_gene: TRBV4-3
abundance: .
d_gene: .
j_gene: TRBJ1-2
CDR3nt: TGCGCCAGCAGCCCCCGAAGGGTGGGGGCCTATGGCTACACCTTC
CDR3aa: CASSPRRVGAYGYTF

v_gene: TRBV25-1
abundance: .
d_gene: .
j_gene: TRBJ2-1
CDR3nt: TGTGCCAGCAGTGAACCCCCATACAATGAGCAGTTCTTC
CDR3aa: CASSEPPYNEQFF

v_gene: TRBV6-5
abundance: once
d_gene: TRBD1
j_gene: TRBJ1-1
CDR3nt: TGTGCCAGCAGACCCAAGGACAGGTGGAACACTGAAGCTTTCTTT
CDR3aa: CASRPKDRWNTEAFF

v_gene: TRBV7-2
abundance: once
d_gene: TRBD2
j_gene: TRBJ2-7
CDR3nt: TGTGCCAGCAGCTTAGAGCGGGGGGGCTCCTACGAGCAGTACTTC
CDR3aa: CASSLERGGSYEQYF

v_gene: TRBV4-3
abundance: .
d_gene: TRBD1
j_gene: TRBJ2-5
CDR3nt: TGCGCCAGCAGCCAAGTCTCCCGGACAGGGTGGGGGGAGACCCAGTACTTC
CDR3aa: CASSQVSRTGWGETQYF

v_gene: TRBV6-2/TRBV6-3
abundance: few
d_gene: .
j_gene: TRBJ2-2
CDR3nt: TGTGCCAGCAGTCCCCATGACAAATACACCGGGGAGCTGTTTTTT
CDR3aa: CASSPHDKYTGELFF

v_gene: TRBV7-2
abundance: .
d_gene: TRBD1
j_gene: TRBJ1-5
CDR3nt: TGTGCCAGCAGCCTCCGGACAGGGGATCAGCCCCAGCATTTT
CDR3aa: CASSLRTGDQPQHF

v_gene: TRBV5-4
abundance: .
d_gene: TRBD2
j_gene: TRBJ2-7
CDR3nt: TGTGCCAGCAGCTCGATGGGACTAGCGAGCCATCTCCCCTACGAGCAGTACTTC
CDR3aa: CASSSMGLASHLPYEQYF

v_gene: TRBV7-2
abundance: few
d_gene: TRBD2
j_gene: TRBJ2-2
CDR3nt: TGTGCCAGCAGCAGACTAGCGGGGAACACCGGGGAGCTGTTTTTT
CDR3aa: CASSRLAGNTGELFF

v_gene: TRBV6-2/TRBV6-3
abundance: .
d_gene: TRBD1
j_gene: TRBJ2-7
CDR3nt: TGTGCCAGCAGTCCCCAGAAAAAGGGGGCGGACGAGCAGTACTTC
CDR3aa: CASSPQKKGADEQYF

v_gene: TRBV4-3
abundance: .
d_gene: .
j_gene: TRBJ1-2
CDR3nt: TGCGCCAGCAGCCAAGATTTGAGTACAGTCTTTGCCTATGGCTACACCTTC
CDR3aa: CASSQDLSTVFAYGYTF

v_gene: TRBV6-4
abundance: .
d_gene: TRBD1
j_gene: TRBJ2-3
CDR3nt: TGTGCCAGCAGTCTCTCGGGACAGGGACCAGATACGCAGTATTTT
CDR3aa: CASSLSGQGPDTQYF

v_gene: TRBV5-1
abundance: .
d_gene: .
j_gene: TRBJ2-1
CDR3nt: TGCGCCAGCAGGGGGAGTGGCAATGAGCAGTTCTTC
CDR3aa: CASRGSGNEQFF

v_gene: TRBV4-1
abundance: .
d_gene: TRBD1
j_gene: TRBJ1-4
CDR3nt: TGCGCCAGCAGCCAAGGACAGGGGGGTGCTAATGAAAAACTGTTTTTT
CDR3aa: CASSQGQGGANEKLFF

v_gene: TRBV6-2/TRBV6-3
abundance: .
d_gene: TRBD2
j_gene: TRBJ2-1
CDR3nt: TGTGCCAGCAGTTTTAGCGGGAGGTTTTACAATGAGCAGTTCTTC
CDR3aa: CASSFSGRFYNEQFF

v_gene: TRBV3-1/TRBV3-2
abundance: .
d_gene: .
j_gene: TRBJ1-1
CDR3nt: TGTGCCAGCAGCCAAGATACAGAAGCTTTCTTT
CDR3aa: CASSQDTEAFF

v_gene: TRBV5-5
abundance: .
d_gene: .
j_gene: TRBJ2-2
CDR3nt: TGTGCCAGCAGCTTGGTGGGGGGAACCGGGGAGCTGTTTTTT
CDR3aa: CASSLVGGTGELFF

v_gene: TRBV7-2
abundance: .
d_gene: .
j_gene: TRBJ1-5
CDR3nt: TGTGCCAGCAGTTCTCGGGAGGAGCGTCAGCCCCAGCATTTT
CDR3aa: CASSSREERQPQHF

v_gene: TRBV2
abundance: .
d_gene: .
j_gene: TRBJ1-2
CDR3nt: TGTGCCAGCAGTGCCTCAGGAGGGCCTCCCTATGGCTACACCTTC
CDR3aa: CASSASGGPPYGYTF

v_gene: TRBV5-1
abundance: .
d_gene: .
j_gene: TRBJ2-1
CDR3nt: TGCGCCAGCAGCTTGGCCGTCGGGTCGCAGGGTAACGATGAGCAGTTCTTC
CDR3aa: CASSLAVGSQGNDEQFF

v_gene: TRBV19
abundance: .
d_gene: .
j_gene: TRBJ1-6
CDR3nt: TGTGCCAGTTCGATCGGGGGAACCTATAATTCACCCCTCCACTTT
CDR3aa: CASSIGGTYNSPLHF

v_gene: TRBV5-1
abundance: once
d_gene: TRBD1
j_gene: TRBJ2-5
CDR3nt: TGCGCCAGCAGCAGGACAGGGGAGCCAGAGACCCAGTACTTC
CDR3aa: CASSRTGEPETQYF

v_gene: TRBV7-9
abundance: .
d_gene: TRBD2
j_gene: TRBJ2-1
CDR3nt: TGTGCCAGCAGCTCATTAGCGGGAGCGATCTACAATGAGCAGTTCTTC
CDR3aa: CASSSLAGAIYNEQFF

v_gene: TRBV12-5
abundance: few
d_gene: .
j_gene: TRBJ2-1
CDR3nt: TGTGCTAGTGGTTTGGTACTATCCCAGATTTACAATGAGCAGTTCTTC
CDR3aa: CASGLVLSQIYNEQFF

v_gene: TRBV6-4
abundance: .
d_gene: TRBD2
j_gene: TRBJ2-5
CDR3nt: TGTGCCAGCAGTGACTCGGAACTAGCGGGACGGGAGACCCAGTACTTC
CDR3aa: CASSDSELAGRETQYF

v_gene: TRBV3-1/TRBV3-2
abundance: .
d_gene: TRBD1
j_gene: TRBJ1-2
CDR3nt: TGTGCCAGCAGCCAAGGGACAGGGATCTATGGCTACACCTTC
CDR3aa: CASSQGTGIYGYTF

v_gene: TRBV5-1
abundance: .
d_gene: .
j_gene: TRBJ1-3
CDR3nt: TGCGCCAGCAGCTTTCTTACAGGGATCGGAAACACCATATATTTT
CDR3aa: CASSFLTGIGNTIYF

v_gene: TRBV7-9
abundance: .
d_gene: .
j_gene: TRBJ1-4
CDR3nt: TGTGCCAGCAGCCCATACGGAGGGGACTTCGGACTGTTTTTT
CDR3aa: CASSPYGGDFGLFF

v_gene: TRBV7-3
abundance: .
d_gene: .
j_gene: TRBJ1-3
CDR3nt: TGTGCCAGCAGCGCTACACAGGGAAACACCATATATTTT
CDR3aa: CASSATQGNTIYF

v_gene: TRBV6-5
abundance: few
d_gene: .
j_gene: TRBJ1-1
CDR3nt: TGTGCCAGTTGGGCAGGGATAATCACTGAAGCTTTCTTT
CDR3aa: CASWAGIITEAFF

v_gene: TRBV7-2
abundance: .
d_gene: TRBD2
j_gene: TRBJ2-3
CDR3nt: TGTGCCAGCAGCTTTTCGACTAGCGGGAGTGGAGATACGCAGTATTTT
CDR3aa: CASSFSTSGSGDTQYF

v_gene: TRBV30
abundance: .
d_gene: TRBD1
j_gene: TRBJ1-2
CDR3nt: TGTGCCTGGAGCCCGACAGGGTTCTATGGCTACACCTTC
CDR3aa: CAWSPTGFYGYTF

v_gene: TRBV4-3
abundance: once
d_gene: TRBD1
j_gene: TRBJ1-4
CDR3nt: TGCGCCAGCAGCCAAGATTATAAGCAGGGGGCGGAGGAAAAACTGTTTTTT
CDR3aa: CASSQDYKQGAEEKLFF

v_gene: TRBV27
abundance: .
d_gene: TRBD2
j_gene: TRBJ2-7
CDR3nt: TGTGCCAGCGGGGGACTAGCGACCTTCTACGAGCAGTACTTC
CDR3aa: CASGGLATFYEQYF

v_gene: TRBV6-5
abundance: few
d_gene: TRBD1
j_gene: TRBJ2-6
CDR3nt: TGTGCCAGCAGTTCCGGGACAGGCTCTGGGGCCAACGTCCTGACTTTC
CDR3aa: CASSSGTGSGANVLTF

v_gene: TRBV28
abundance: once
d_gene: .
j_gene: TRBJ2-3
CDR3nt: TGTGCCAGCAGTTTACGCTCAGGGACAGATACGCAGTATTTT
CDR3aa: CASSLRSGTDTQYF

v_gene: TRBV6-4
abundance: .
d_gene: TRBD1
j_gene: TRBJ2-1
CDR3nt: TGTGCCAGCAGCGAGGATAGGGGGCTTGGTGAGCAGTTCTTC
CDR3aa: CASSEDRGLGEQFF

v_gene: TRBV5-4
abundance: .
d_gene: TRBD2
j_gene: TRBJ2-2
CDR3nt: TGTGCCAGCAGCCCCGGACTAGCGGGAGGTCCGACCGGGGAGCTGTTTTTT
CDR3aa: CASSPGLAGGPTGELFF

v_gene: TRBV3-1/TRBV3-2
abundance: many
d_gene: .
j_gene: TRBJ2-7
CDR3nt: TGTGCCAGCAGCCTGGCCGAGGGCGAGCAGTACTTC
CDR3aa: CASSLAEGEQYF

v_gene: TRBV7-9
abundance: once
d_gene: .
j_gene: TRBJ1-2
CDR3nt: TGTGCCAGCAGCTTAGTACTCGGCGGGGGGGCGGCCCTCTATGGCTACACCTTC
CDR3aa: CASSLVLGGGAALYGYTF

v_gene: TRBV5-1
abundance: .
d_gene: TRBD1
j_gene: TRBJ2-1
CDR3nt: TGCGCCAGCAGCGCCCGGGACAGGGCTTATACAGTGCAGTTCTTC
CDR3aa: CASSARDRAYTVQFF

v_gene: TRBV5-6
abundance: .
d_gene: TRBD1
j_gene: TRBJ2-1
CDR3nt: TGTGCCAGCAGCTTCGGGACAGGGGTCTACAATGAGCAGTTCTTC
CDR3aa: CASSFGTGVYNEQFF

v_gene: TRBV28
abundance: .
d_gene: .
j_gene: TRBJ1-5
CDR3nt: TGTGCCAGCACGTCGTATAGCAATCAGCCCCAGCATTTT
CDR3aa: CASTSYSNQPQHF

v_gene: TRBV30
abundance: .
d_gene: .
j_gene: TRBJ1-5
CDR3nt: TGTGCCTGGAGTGTACAAGGCAGGGATAGCAATCAGCCCCAGCATTTT
CDR3aa: CAWSVQGRDSNQPQHF

v_gene: TRBV6-2/TRBV6-3
abundance: .
d_gene: .
j_gene: TRBJ2-7
CDR3nt: TGTGCCAGCAGTTACCCGTTATACGAGCAGTACTTC
CDR3aa: CASSYPLYEQYF

v_gene: TRBV5-8
abundance: .
d_gene: TRBD1
j_gene: TRBJ1-5
CDR3nt: TGTGCCAGCAGCTCGGGGACAGTCAATCAGCCCCAGCATTTT
CDR3aa: CASSSGTVNQPQHF

v_gene: TRBV2
abundance: .
d_gene: .
j_gene: TRBJ1-2
CDR3nt: TGTGCCAGCAGACCGCGTAGTGCGGGTAACTATGGCTACACCTTC
CDR3aa: CASRPRSAGNYGYTF